A selection of T cell receptor beta chains follows, all from one sample in a study of T-cell memory formation after mild COVID-19. TCRdb reprocessed the 5' RACE reads via MiXCR and lists one record per CDR3 protein. The sample holds hundreds of thousands of distinct CDR3 sequences, 20% to 25% seen once. Material: PBMCs or a T cell subset sorted from them (not recorded which). All receptors come from an adult woman who had mild COVID-19 (a few samples of this study predate the infection). Cell type and time point are not known. Each CDR3 is given with its conserved first and last residue.

v_gene,j_gene,CDR3aa
TRBV5-4,TRBJ1-2,CASSSRGPEGYTF
TRBV7-9,TRBJ2-7,CASSSRTGSEQYF
TRBV5-6,TRBJ2-3,CASSDPRGGTDTQYF
TRBV20-1,TRBJ2-5,CSARDRETANWETQYF
TRBV5-6,TRBJ1-1,CASSLFGQSEAFF
TRBV5-6,TRBJ2-1,CASSWDGALSYNEQFF
TRBV6-1,TRBJ2-1,CASSGTVLQEQFF
TRBV4-2,TRBJ2-6,CASSQPDVGLARGGANVLTF
TRBV2,TRBJ2-1,CASGTGRVTYNEQFF
TRBV7-9,TRBJ1-2,CASSLGITRSTYGYTF
TRBV7-9,TRBJ2-1,CASSPEWRSSYNEQFF
TRBV4-3,TRBJ1-2,CASSQDRRGYTF
TRBV7-2,TRBJ2-5,CASSLRLPLGLVGETQYF
TRBV4-1,TRBJ2-1,CASSQATSGGAKGQFF
TRBV6-5,TRBJ1-2,CASSPRGSLYGYTF
TRBV4-1,TRBJ1-3,CASSLEIQGSGNTIYF
TRBV12-3/TRBV12-4,TRBJ2-7,CASNQPGRTEAYEQYF
TRBV9,TRBJ2-1,CASSGSSGRAYNEQFF
TRBV2,TRBJ2-1,CASILGLAGYNEQFF
TRBV20-1,TRBJ1-1,CSARDRTGNTEAFF
TRBV6-5,TRBJ2-2,CASSPLLDSVAGELFF
TRBV20-1,TRBJ2-4,CSASVAGSRWGKNIQYF
TRBV27,TRBJ1-2,CASGLSYGYTF
TRBV12-3/TRBV12-4,TRBJ1-1,CASIERENTEAFF
TRBV5-1,TRBJ2-6,CASSFGVSSSGANVLTF
TRBV27,TRBJ2-3,CASSGSSGRVTDTQYF
TRBV12-3/TRBV12-4,TRBJ2-3,CASRLDGGRDTQYF
TRBV7-2,TRBJ1-5,CASASEGSSNQPQHF
TRBV14,TRBJ2-7,CASSQEVLEQYF
TRBV6-5,TRBJ2-7,CASSPSGRASYEQYF
TRBV19,TRBJ2-5,CASSIEGWGYETQYF
TRBV14,TRBJ2-3,CASSPGRISTDTQYF
TRBV9,TRBJ2-5,CASSAFKDNQETQYF
TRBV5-5,TRBJ2-4,CASSLLSTGNIQYF
TRBV9,TRBJ2-5,CASSAPGLAGGQETQYF
TRBV5-1,TRBJ2-5,CASSLGRGTVQETQYF
TRBV5-1,TRBJ2-1,CASSRSVGRGEQFF
TRBV29-1,TRBJ1-1,CSVARVLNTEAFF
TRBV28,TRBJ2-1,CASSLTSLAYNEQFF
TRBV6-5,TRBJ1-5,CASSTDTTRPQHF
TRBV7-9,TRBJ1-2,CASSPYPSDGYTF
TRBV5-1,TRBJ2-7,CASSSGIDYEQYF
TRBV5-1,TRBJ2-4,CASSSAAGANIQYF
TRBV29-1,TRBJ1-2,CSVDKGTGDYGYTF
TRBV10-3,TRBJ2-2,CAISDWTVNTGELFF
TRBV5-6,TRBJ2-7,CASSINTGASYEQYF
TRBV12-3/TRBV12-4,TRBJ2-7,CASSSGQVSYEQYF
TRBV7-6,TRBJ1-1,CASSPGSLNTEAFF
TRBV10-3,TRBJ2-1,CAISEPYGGIYNEQFF
TRBV13,TRBJ1-1,CASTRLGGNTEAFF
TRBV5-1,TRBJ2-3,CASSSRNTDTQYF
TRBV3-1,TRBJ2-7,CASSQRESYEQYF
TRBV7-2,TRBJ1-2,CASSLKTGPYGYTF
TRBV24-1,TRBJ2-3,CATSDSRTSGSGDTQYF
TRBV24-1,TRBJ2-1,CATSEFASGISSYNEQFF
TRBV20-1,TRBJ1-2,CSAMKKGAGYGYTF
TRBV6-2/TRBV6-3,TRBJ1-2,CASSRLIQVRGSYGYTF
TRBV6-5,TRBJ1-4,CASSFGQGHEKLFF
TRBV5-1,TRBJ1-2,CASSFQGGENYGYTF
TRBV12-3/TRBV12-4,TRBJ2-1,CASSSPGLALNEQFF